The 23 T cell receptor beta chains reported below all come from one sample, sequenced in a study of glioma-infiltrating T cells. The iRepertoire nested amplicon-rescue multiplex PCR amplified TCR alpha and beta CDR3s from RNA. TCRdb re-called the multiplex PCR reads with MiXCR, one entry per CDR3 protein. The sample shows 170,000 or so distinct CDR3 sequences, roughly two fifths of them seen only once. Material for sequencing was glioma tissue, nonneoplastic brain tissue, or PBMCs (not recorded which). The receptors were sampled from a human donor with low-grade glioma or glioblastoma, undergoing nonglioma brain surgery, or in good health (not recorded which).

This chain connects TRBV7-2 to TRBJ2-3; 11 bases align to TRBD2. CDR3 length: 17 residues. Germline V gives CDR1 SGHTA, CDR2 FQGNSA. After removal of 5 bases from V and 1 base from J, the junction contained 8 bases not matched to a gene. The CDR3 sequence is CASSLSGTSGGTDTQYF. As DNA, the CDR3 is TGTGCCAGCAGCCTTTCCGGGACTAGCGGTGGCACAGATACGCAGTATTTT.

The CDR3 DNA is TGTGCCAGTAGTATTCGGGGCGGAGGAATTCAAGAGACCCAGTACTTC. Encoded protein: CASSIRGGGIQETQYF. The rearrangement links TRBV19 to TRBJ2-5; D may match TRBD1 or TRBD2 (5 bases each). Per germline, CDR1 LNHDA and CDR2 SQIVND (reference sequence). V gave up 3 bases and J gave up 2 bases, with 16 bases separating them. The CDR3 has 16 amino acids.

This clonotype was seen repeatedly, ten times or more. CDR3 bases: TGTGCCAGTAACAACAGGGGGCTCGGCACTGAAGCTTTCTTT. Translated, it gives CASNNRGLGTEAFF. The chain uses TRBV19 and TRBJ1-1; TRBD1 agrees at 9 bases. V lost 7 bases and J lost 4; bases outside the gene matches: 7. CDR1 is LNHDA, CDR2 SQIVND, per germline (reference sequence). There are 14 residues in the CDR3. The full variable domain, rest sourced from reference TRBV19 and TRBJ1-1, is DGGITQSPKYLFRKEGQNVTLSCEQNLNHDAMYWYRQDPGQGLRLIYYSQIVNDFQKGDIAEGYSVSREKKESFPLTVTSAQKNPTAFYLCASNNRGLGTEAFFGQGTRLTVV.

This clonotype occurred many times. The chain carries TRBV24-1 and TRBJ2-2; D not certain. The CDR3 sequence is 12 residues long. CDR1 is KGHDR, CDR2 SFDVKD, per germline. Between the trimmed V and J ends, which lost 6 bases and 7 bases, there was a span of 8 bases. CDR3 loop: CATSPKDGELFF. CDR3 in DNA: TGTGCCACCAGTCCCAAGGACGGGGAGCTGTTTTTT.

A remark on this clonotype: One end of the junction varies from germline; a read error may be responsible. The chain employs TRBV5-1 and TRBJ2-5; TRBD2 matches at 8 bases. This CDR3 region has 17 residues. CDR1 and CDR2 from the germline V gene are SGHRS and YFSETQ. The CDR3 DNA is TGCGCCAGCAGCTTAAATTCGGGTAGCGGGGACGTTGGGACCGAGTACTTC. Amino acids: CASSLNSGSGDVGTEYF. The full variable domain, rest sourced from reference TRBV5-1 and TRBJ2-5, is KAGVTQTPRYLIKTRGQQVTLSCSPISGHRSVSWYQQTPGQGLQFLFEYFSETQRNKGNFPGRFSGRQFSNSRSEMNVSTLELGDSALYLCASSLNSGSGDVGTEYFGPGTRLLVL.

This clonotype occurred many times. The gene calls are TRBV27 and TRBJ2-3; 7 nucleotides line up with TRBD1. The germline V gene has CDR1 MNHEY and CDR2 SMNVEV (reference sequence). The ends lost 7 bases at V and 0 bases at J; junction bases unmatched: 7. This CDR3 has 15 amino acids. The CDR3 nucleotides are TGTGCCAGCAAAAGGGGGCCCTCTAGCACAGATACGCAGTATTTT. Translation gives CASKRGPSSTDTQYF.

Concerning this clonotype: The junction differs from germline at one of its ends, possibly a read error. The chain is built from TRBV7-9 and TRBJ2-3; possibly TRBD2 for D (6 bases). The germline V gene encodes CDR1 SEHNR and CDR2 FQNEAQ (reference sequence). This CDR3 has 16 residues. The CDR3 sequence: CASSSSSVGSKDTQYF. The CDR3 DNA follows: TGTGCCAGCAGCTCGTCTAGCGTCGGAAGCAAAGATACGCAGTATTTT. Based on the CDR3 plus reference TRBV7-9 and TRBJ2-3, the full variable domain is DTGVSQNPRHKITKRGQNVTFRCDPISEHNRLYWYRQTLGQGPEFLTYFQNEAQLEKSRLLSDRFSAERPKGSFSTLEIQRTEQGDSAMYLCASSSSSVGSKDTQYFGPGTRLTVL.

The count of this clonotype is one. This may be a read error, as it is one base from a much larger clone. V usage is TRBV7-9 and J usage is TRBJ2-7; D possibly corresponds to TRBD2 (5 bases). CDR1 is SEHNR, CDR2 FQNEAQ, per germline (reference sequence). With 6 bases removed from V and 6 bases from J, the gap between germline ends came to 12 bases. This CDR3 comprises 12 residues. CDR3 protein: CASSRERGEQYF. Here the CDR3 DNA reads TGTGCCAGCAGTCGTGAACGGGGCGAGCAGTACTTC.

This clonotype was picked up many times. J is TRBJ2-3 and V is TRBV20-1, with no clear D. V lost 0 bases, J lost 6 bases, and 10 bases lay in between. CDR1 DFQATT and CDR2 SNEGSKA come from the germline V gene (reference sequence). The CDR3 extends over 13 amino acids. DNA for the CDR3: TGCAGTGCTAGAGAATCCCTCCGGGATACGCAGTATTTT. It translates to CSARESLRDTQYF.

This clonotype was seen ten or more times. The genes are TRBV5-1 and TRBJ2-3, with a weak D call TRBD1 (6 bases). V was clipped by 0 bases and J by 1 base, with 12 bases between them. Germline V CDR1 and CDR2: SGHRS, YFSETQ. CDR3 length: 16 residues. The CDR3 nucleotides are TGCGCCAGCAGCTTGGCCCAGGGACAACGCACAGATACGCAGTATTTT. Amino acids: CASSLAQGQRTDTQYF. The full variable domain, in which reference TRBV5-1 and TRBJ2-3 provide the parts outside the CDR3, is KAGVTQTPRYLIKTRGQQVTLSCSPISGHRSVSWYQQTPGQGLQFLFEYFSETQRNKGNFPGRFSGRQFSNSRSEMNVSTLELGDSALYLCASSLAQGQRTDTQYFGPGTRLTVL.

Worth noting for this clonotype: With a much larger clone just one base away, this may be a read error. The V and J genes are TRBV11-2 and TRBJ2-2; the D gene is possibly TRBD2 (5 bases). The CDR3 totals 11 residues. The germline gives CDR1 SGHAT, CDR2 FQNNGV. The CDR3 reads CASSPHGDLFF. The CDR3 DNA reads TGTGCCAGCAGCCCTCACGGGGATCTGTTTTTT.

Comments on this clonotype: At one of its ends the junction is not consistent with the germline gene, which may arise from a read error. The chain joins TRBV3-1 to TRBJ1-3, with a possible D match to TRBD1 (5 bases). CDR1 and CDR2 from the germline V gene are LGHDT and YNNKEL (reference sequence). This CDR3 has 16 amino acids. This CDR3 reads CASIQERGATRNTIYF. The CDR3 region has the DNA TGTGCCAGCATCCAAGAGCGAGGGGCCACTAGAAACACCATATATTTT.

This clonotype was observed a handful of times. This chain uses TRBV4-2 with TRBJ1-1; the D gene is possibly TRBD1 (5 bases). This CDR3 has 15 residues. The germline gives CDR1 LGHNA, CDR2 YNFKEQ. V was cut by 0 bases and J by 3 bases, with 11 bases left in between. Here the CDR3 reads CASSQDTGMHTEAFF. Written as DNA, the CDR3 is TGTGCCAGCAGCCAAGATACAGGAATGCACACTGAAGCTTTCTTT.

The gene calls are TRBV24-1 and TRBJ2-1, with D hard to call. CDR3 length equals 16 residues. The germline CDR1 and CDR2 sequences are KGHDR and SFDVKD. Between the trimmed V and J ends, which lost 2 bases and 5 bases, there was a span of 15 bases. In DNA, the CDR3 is TGTGCCACCAGTGATTCCTTACCCGGCGAGGACAATGAGCAGTTCTTC. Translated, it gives CATSDSLPGEDNEQFF.

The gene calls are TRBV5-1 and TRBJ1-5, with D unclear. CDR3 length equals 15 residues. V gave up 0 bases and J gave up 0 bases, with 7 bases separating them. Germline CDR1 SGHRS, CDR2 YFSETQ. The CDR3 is CASSLDGFSNQPQHF. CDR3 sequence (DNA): TGCGCCAGCAGCTTGGACGGATTTAGCAATCAGCCCCAGCATTTT.

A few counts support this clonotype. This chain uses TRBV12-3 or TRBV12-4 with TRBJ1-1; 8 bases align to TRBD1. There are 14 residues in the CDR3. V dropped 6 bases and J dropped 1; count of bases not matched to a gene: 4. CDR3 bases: TGTGCCAGCAGCCCCCAGGGGGCGAACACTGAAGCTTTCTTT. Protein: CASSPQGANTEAFF.

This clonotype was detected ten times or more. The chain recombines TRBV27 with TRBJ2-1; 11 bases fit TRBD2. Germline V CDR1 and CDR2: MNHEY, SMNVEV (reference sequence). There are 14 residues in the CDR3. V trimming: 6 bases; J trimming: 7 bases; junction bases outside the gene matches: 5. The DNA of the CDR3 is TGTGCCAGCAGCCAGACTAGCGGGGTAAATGAGCAGTTCTTC. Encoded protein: CASSQTSGVNEQFF.

The CDR3 DNA sequence: TGTGCCAGCTCACGTAGGACAGGGACAACTAATGAAAAACTGTTTTTT. Encoded protein: CASSRRTGTTNEKLFF. The V and J genes are TRBV18 and TRBJ1-4; 8 bases are shared with TRBD1. Germline CDR1 KGHSH, CDR2 LQKENI. V gave up 4 bases and J gave up 0 bases; unmatched junction bases: 4. CDR3 length: 16 amino acids.

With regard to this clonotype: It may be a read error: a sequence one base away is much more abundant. The CDR3 is CSKSPGLAGGTQYF. DNA for the CDR3: TGCAGTAAAAGTCCGGGACTAGCGGGAGGTACGCAGTATTTT. This chain joins TRBV20-1 and TRBJ2-3; 15 bases map to TRBD2. The CDR3 has 14 residues. Trimming took 8 bases from V and 8 from J; bases not matched to a gene: 8. Per the germline V gene, CDR1 is DFQATT and CDR2 is SNEGSKA (reference sequence).

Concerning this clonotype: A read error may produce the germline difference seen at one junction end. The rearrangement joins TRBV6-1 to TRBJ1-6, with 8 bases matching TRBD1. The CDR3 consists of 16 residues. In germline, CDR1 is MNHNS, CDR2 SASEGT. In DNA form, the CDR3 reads TGTGCCGGCAGTGAACCGACAGGGGTTCAAGGGTCAGCCCTCCACTTT. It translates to CAGSEPTGVQGSALHF.

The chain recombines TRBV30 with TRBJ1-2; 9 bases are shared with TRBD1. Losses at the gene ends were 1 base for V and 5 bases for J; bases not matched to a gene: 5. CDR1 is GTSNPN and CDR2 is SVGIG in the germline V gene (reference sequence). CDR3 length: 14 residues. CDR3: CAWSAGTGNYGYTF. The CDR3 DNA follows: TGTGCCTGGAGTGCCGGGACAGGGAATTATGGCTACACCTTC.

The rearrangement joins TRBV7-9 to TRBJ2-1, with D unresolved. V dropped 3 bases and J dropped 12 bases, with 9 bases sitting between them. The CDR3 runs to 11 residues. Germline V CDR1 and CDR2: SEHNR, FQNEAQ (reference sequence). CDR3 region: CASSLGDWQFF. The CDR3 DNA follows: TGTGCCAGCAGCTTGGGCGATTGGCAGTTCTTC.

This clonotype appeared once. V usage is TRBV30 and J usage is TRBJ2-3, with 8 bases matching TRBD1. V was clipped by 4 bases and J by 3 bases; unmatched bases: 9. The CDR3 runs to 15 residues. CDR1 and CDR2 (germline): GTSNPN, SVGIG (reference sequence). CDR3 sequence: CAWNPGTGTTDTQYF. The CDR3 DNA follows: TGTGCCTGGAACCCCGGGACAGGCACAACAGATACGCAGTATTTT.